The present T cell receptor beta chain was sequenced within a study of blood T cells in healthy people across ages. This clonotype was counted many times. For the second PCR, which ran for about 7 to 11 cycles, a sample-barcoded 5' primer and a J-beta primer mix were used. TCRdb re-called the 5' RACE reads through MiXCR, storing one row per CDR3 protein. The table records 800,000 to 950,000 distinct CDR3 sequences, almost 30% of them present only once. CDR3 size: 11 residues. CDR1 is SQVTM, CDR2 ANQGSEA, per germline. V was trimmed by 2 bases and J by 6 bases, leaving 8 bases between them. Donors gave roughly 9.1 milliliters of peripheral blood apiece. Per-sample PBMC isolation yielded at least 6 million cells. These data also formed part of another study, on T cells of mothers and their children. This second report adds: The authors used all extracted RNA for cDNA synthesis, at roughly 1.5 ug per 15 ul.

This TCR was sampled from a woman aged 40 to 50 in good health. Sample: blood. This sequence joins TRBV29-1 and TRBJ2-7, with D unclear. CDR3 sequence (DNA): TGCAGCGTTGAATTGAGGACCGAGCAGTACTTC. It specifies CSVELRTEQYF.